These 11 T cell receptor beta chains were all obtained from the same sample, sequenced in a study of radiation and T cells in renal cell carcinoma. Time point indicated: blood 4 weeks post-SBRT, at nephrectomy. Treatment meaning: 15 Gy SBRT to primary tumor, nephrectomy 4 weeks later. Libraries were prepared by immunoSEQ multiplex PCR; TCRdb keeps only in-frame clonotypes and omits some of them. The data show approximately 90,000 clones, around 85% seen once. Here the sequenced sample was blood, taken from a patient whose treatment included radiotherapy and nephrectomy. These receptors were obtained from a man aged 45-65 years with renal cell carcinoma.

The V call is TRBV6-5, the J call TRBJ2-1; the match to TRBD1 covers 7 bases. CDR1 and CDR2 (germline): MNHEY, SVGAGI. This CDR3 has 14 residues. J gave up 3 bases and V 5 bases, and 4 bases lay outside the gene matches. Written as DNA, the CDR3 is TGTGCCAGCAGTCCGGGACAGAACTACAATGAGCAGTTCTTC. Translation gives CASSPGQNYNEQFF.

This chain links TRBV7-2 with TRBJ2-5, with D unresolved. V was pared by 5 bases and J by 9 bases, with 13 bases between. Per germline, CDR1 SGHTA and CDR2 FQGNSA. The CDR3 is 12 amino acids. CDR3 nucleotide sequence: TGTGCCAGCAGCGACGACTGGCGGCCCCAGTACTTC. Translating gives CASSDDWRPQYF.

The V gene is TRBV11-2, the J gene TRBJ2-3; TRBD1 is a possible D gene (5 bases). Trimming shortened V by 4 bases and J by 3 bases, and 5 bases separated the two germline ends. This CDR3 is 12 amino acids long. Germline V lookup: CDR1 SGHAT, CDR2 FQNNGV. The CDR3 DNA reads TGTGCCAGCAGCTACAGGACAGATACGCAGTATTTT. The encoded protein is CASSYRTDTQYF. The full variable domain, with the rest looked up from reference TRBV11-2 and TRBJ2-3, is EAGVAQSPRYKIIEKRQSVAFWCNPISGHATLYWYQQILGQGPKLLIQFQNNGVVDDSQLPKDRFSAERLKGVDSTLKIQPAKLEDSAVYLCASSYRTDTQYFGPGTRLTVL.

The genes are TRBV5-4 and TRBJ2-6; 11 bases line up with TRBD1. The germline V gene encodes CDR1 SGHNT and CDR2 YYREEE (reference sequence). Trimming took 3 bases from V and 1 from J; bases not matched to a gene: 3. The CDR3 runs 17 residues. CDR3 bases: TGTGCCAGCAGCTCCGGGACAGGGGGTTCTGGGGCCAACGTCCTGACTTTC. It translates to CASSSGTGGSGANVLTF.

The chain joins TRBV6-5 to TRBJ1-3; TRBD1 might be the D (5 bases). The CDR3 has 13 residues. The germline gives CDR1 MNHEY, CDR2 SVGAGI. Trimming cost V 6 bases and J 4 bases, with 10 bases left between them. CDR3: CASREGPGNTIYF. The CDR3 nucleotides are TGTGCCAGCAGGGAGGGGCCAGGAAACACCATATATTTT.

The chain links TRBV7-6 to TRBJ2-1; D is possibly TRBD2 (6 bases). Germline V lookup: CDR1 SGHVS, CDR2 FNYEAQ. Trimming cost V 2 bases and J 0 bases, with 17 bases left between them. This CDR3 contains 18 residues. The CDR3 nucleotides read TGTGCCAGCAGCTTACTCGAGGGCGGGATGTACTCCTACAATGAGCAGTTCTTC. Translation: CASSLLEGGMYSYNEQFF.

This clone turned up a few times. This chain uses TRBV7-9 with TRBJ1-1; no firm D call. The germline gives CDR1 SEHNR, CDR2 FQNEAQ (reference sequence). V dropped 3 bases and J dropped 4 bases, with 3 bases sitting between them. CDR3 length equals 11 residues. The CDR3 protein is CASSFGTEAFF. DNA of the CDR3: TGTGCCAGCAGCTTTGGCACTGAAGCTTTCTTT.

The chain recombines TRBV5-1 with TRBJ1-1; the D gene is possibly TRBD1 (6 bases). V was clipped by 0 bases and J by 5 bases, with 14 bases between them. The CDR3 runs 15 residues. CDR1 and CDR2 (germline): SGHRS, YFSETQ. The DNA of the CDR3 is TGCGCCAGCAGCTTGGCGGGGGGCGCAAGAACTGAAGCTTTCTTT. Translating it yields CASSLAGGARTEAFF.

The V and J genes are TRBV5-1 and TRBJ2-1, with 7 bases that match TRBD2. CDR3 length: 15 amino acids. Germline V CDR1 and CDR2: SGHRS, YFSETQ. V dropped 5 bases and J dropped 7; count of bases not matched to a gene: 12. The CDR3 DNA reads as TGCGCCAGCAGACGGGTTCCGGGGCGGGAGAATGAGCAGTTCTTC. It translates to CASRRVPGRENEQFF.

V is TRBV30 and J is TRBJ1-2, with D tentatively TRBD1 (5 bases). V was shortened by 2 bases and J by 1 base, with 11 bases between the two germline ends. The CDR3 is 14 residues long. CDR1 and CDR2 from the germline V gene are GTSNPN and SVGIG (reference sequence). CDR3 sequence: CAWSLQTDNYGYTF. As DNA, the CDR3 is TGTGCCTGGAGTTTACAGACAGATAACTATGGCTACACCTTC.

This chain joins TRBV6-5 and TRBJ2-1; D might be TRBD2 (6 bases). CDR3 length equals 12 residues. Germline assignment: CDR1 MNHEY and CDR2 SVGAGI. V lost 4 bases and J lost 8, with 9 bases in between. CDR3 in DNA: TGTGCCAGCAGTTGGCGGGACGATGAGCAGTTCTTC. Translating it yields CASSWRDDEQFF.